The clone carrying this TCR beta chain was counted many times. The sample originates from a study of tumor-infiltrating lymphocytes in primary liver carcinoma. Starting from 500 ng of total RNA, TCR beta cDNA was produced with a primer in the constant region. ARM-PCR, slightly modified, supplied the TCR beta libraries through three nested multiplex PCR rounds. The first two PCR rounds, around 10 cycles each, used TRBV1-TRBV30 forward primers and a C-beta reverse primer. TCRdb re-called the multiplex PCR reads through MiXCR, storing one row per CDR3 protein. The data show 95,000 to 150,000 distinct CDR3 sequences, with less than 75% seen just once and around 8.1% held by the top ten. Unsorted bulk tissue (roughly 17-32 mg) underwent RNA and DNA co-extraction. This CDR3 comprises 14 residues. Germline V gene sequence: CDR1 SGHRS, CDR2 YFSETQ. V was trimmed by 1 base and J by 0 bases, leaving 6 bases between them.

The chain has TRBV5-1 and TRBJ2-3, with D unclear. The material sequenced was tumor-adjacent normal liver tissue. The TCR sequence derives from a woman aged 55 to 70 with primary liver carcinoma and hepatitis B virus infection. DNA of the CDR3: TGCGCCAGCAGCTTGAGCCAGAGCACAGATACGCAGTATTTT. Translated, it gives CASSLSQSTDTQYF.